The 5 T cell receptor beta chains given below trace back to one sample, sequenced in a study of shared clonotypes between healthy human individuals. Libraries were prepared by immunoSEQ multiplex PCR; TCRdb keeps only in-frame clonotypes and omits some of them. The sample consists of 170,000 or so clones, approximately 60% of them appearing once. Sequencing was performed on memory CD4+ T cells sorted from blood. Indicated subset: CD45RA-negative fraction. The origin of the receptors is a man under 40 in good health.

The J gene is TRBJ1-1, the V gene TRBV6-1; no definite D call. Looked up from germline, CDR1 is MNHNS and CDR2 is SASEGT. Deletions cut 8 bases from V and 1 base from J, with 8 bases between. There are 12 residues in the CDR3. The CDR3 loop reads CASGRQNTEAFF. The CDR3, as DNA: TGTGCCAGCGGTAGACAGAACACTGAAGCTTTCTTT.

The chain recombines TRBV28 with TRBJ2-1, with D uncertain. This CDR3 has 16 residues. The ends were cut back, 4 bases at V and 0 bases at J, with 13 bases in the middle. In germline, CDR1 is MDHEN, CDR2 SYDVKM. This chain's CDR3 is CASSSPTGPSYNEQFF. The CDR3 bases are TGTGCCAGCAGTTCTCCGACTGGGCCCTCCTACAATGAGCAGTTCTTC.

The gene calls are TRBV6-1 and TRBJ2-2, with D possibly matching TRBD2 (6 bases). Trimming cost V 6 bases and J 6 bases, with 17 bases left between them. Looked up from germline, CDR1 is MNHNS and CDR2 is SASEGT. The CDR3 runs to 15 residues. CDR3 coding DNA: TGTGCCAGCAGCTTGCGGGGTGGGATCGCCGGGGAGCTGTTTTTT. Protein: CASSLRGGIAGELFF.

This clone has only one observation. The chain joins TRBV5-4 to TRBJ2-5; TRBD1 or TRBD2 may be the D gene (5 bases each). This CDR3 comprises 15 residues. V dropped 1 base and J dropped 4 bases, with 14 bases sitting between them. Looked up from germline, CDR1 is SGHNT and CDR2 is YYREEE (reference sequence). Written as DNA, the CDR3 is TGTGCCAGCAGCTTGTGGTTGGGGACCCGAGAGACCCAGTACTTC. It specifies CASSLWLGTRETQYF.

The CDR3 region has the DNA TGCAGCGTTCTACCCCGAACGACAGGCCGGACTGAAGCTTTCTTT. It codes for CSVLPRTTGRTEAFF. The chain links TRBV29-1 to TRBJ1-1, with D perhaps matching TRBD1 (6 bases). The V and J ends lost 5 bases and 5 bases respectively, with 21 bases between them. There are 15 residues in the CDR3. The germline CDR1 and CDR2 sequences are SQVTM and ANQGSEA.